The 13 T cell receptor beta chains below all came from one sample that was sequenced in a study of cytomegalovirus exposure and HLA in healthy donors. PCR employed 60 Vbeta and 13 Jbeta primers. TCRdb keeps only in-frame clones here, not all; method: immunoSEQ multiplex PCR. The sample is made up of 130,000 or so clones, and the top ten hold about 1.5% of it. Sequencing was done on a sample of PBMCs. These receptor sequences come from a woman aged 40 to 55 in good health and CMV-seropositive.

DNA for the CDR3: TGTGCCAGCAGCCTCGGGCACAGGACCTATGGCTACACCTTC. It is translated as CASSLGHRTYGYTF. V and J are TRBV7-8 and TRBJ1-2, with D possibly TRBD1 on 5 matching bases. Trimming shortened V by 5 bases and J by 4 bases, and 14 bases separated the two germline ends. There are 14 residues in the CDR3. Germline CDR1 SGHVS, CDR2 FQNEAQ.

CDR3 loop: CASTGNMNTEAFF. The CDR3, as DNA: TGTGCCAGTACGGGAAACATGAACACTGAAGCTTTCTTT. This chain joins TRBV19 and TRBJ1-1; D is ambiguous. CDR1 is LNHDA, CDR2 SQIVND, per germline (reference sequence). V was clipped by 7 bases and J by 0 bases, with 9 bases between them. The CDR3 contains 13 residues.

CDR3 loop: CASSVQSSGQVWEQYF. In DNA, the CDR3 is TGCGCCAGCAGCGTCCAATCCTCGGGACAGGTCTGGGAGCAGTACTTC. The chain has TRBV5-1 and TRBJ2-7, with 8 bases identical to TRBD1. V lost 4 bases, J lost 7 bases, and 16 bases stayed unmatched. CDR3 length: 16 amino acids. Germline CDR1 and CDR2: SGHRS and YFSETQ.

This chain uses TRBV6-1 with TRBJ1-5; TRBD1 matches 10 bases. J lost 5 bases, V lost 2 bases, and 9 bases had no gene match. From germline, CDR1 is MNHNS and CDR2 SASEGT. The CDR3 is 17 residues long. CDR3 region: CASSERDRGMIDQPQHF. The DNA for the CDR3 is TGTGCCAGCAGTGAACGGGACAGGGGAATGATTGATCAGCCCCAGCATTTT.

The V call is TRBV28, the J call TRBJ1-2; D may be TRBD1 (6 bases). This CDR3 is 13 amino acids long. Germline CDR1 MDHEN, CDR2 SYDVKM. With 4 bases removed from V and 4 bases from J, the gap between germline ends came to 10 bases. This CDR3 is CASSYRTVYGYTF. In DNA, the CDR3 is TGTGCCAGCAGTTATAGGACAGTCTATGGCTACACCTTC.

This rearrangement joins TRBV27 to TRBJ1-2; 9 nucleotides match TRBD1. The V segment lost 2 bases and the J segment 8 bases; nucleotides outside the gene matches: 3. The CDR3 runs to 13 residues. Germline V gene lookup returns CDR1 MNHEY and CDR2 SMNVEV (reference sequence). CDR3: CASSLGTGTGYTF. The CDR3 DNA sequence: TGTGCCAGCAGTTTAGGGACAGGGACAGGCTACACCTTC.

The chain has TRBV4-3 and TRBJ1-3, with TRBD1 matching 7 bases. CDR3 length equals 14 residues. Germline CDR1 reads LGHNA; CDR2 reads YSLEER. Trimming removed 3 bases from V and 5 bases from J; junction bases left unmatched: 4. CDR3 DNA: TGCGCCAGCAGCCATGGACAGGTTCGAAACACCATATATTTT. Translating gives CASSHGQVRNTIYF.

The J gene is TRBJ2-2, the V gene TRBV27; 7 bases are a match to TRBD1. The V gene end was trimmed by 10 bases and the J gene end by 0 bases; junction bases not matched to a gene: 5. CDR3 size: 14 residues. Per the germline V gene, CDR1 is MNHEY and CDR2 is SMNVEV (reference sequence). CDR3 DNA: TGTGCCACCCGGGACAGCCCGAACACCGGGGAGCTGTTTTTT. Translation: CATRDSPNTGELFF.

The chain uses TRBV7-2 and TRBJ2-7, with D tentatively TRBD2 (6 bases). V was cut by 4 bases and J by 6 bases, with 22 bases left in between. Germline V lookup: CDR1 SGHTA, CDR2 FQGNSA. This CDR3 is 16 amino acids long. The CDR3 spells CASSSSRGAGWVEQYF. DNA of the CDR3: TGTGCCAGCAGCTCCTCCCGGGGAGCGGGCTGGGTCGAGCAGTACTTC.

The V call is TRBV6-1, the J call TRBJ2-7; 11 bases fit TRBD2. After removal of 6 bases from V and 3 bases from J, the junction contained 4 bases not matched to a gene. The CDR3 extends over 14 amino acids. The germline gives CDR1 MNHNS, CDR2 SASEGT. The CDR3 spells CASRTSGKVYEQYF. CDR3 DNA sequence: TGTGCCAGCAGGACTAGCGGGAAGGTCTACGAGCAGTACTTC.

J is TRBJ2-1 and V is TRBV5-1; 10 bases are shared with TRBD2. Trimming at V came to 0 bases and at J to 10 bases, leaving 4 bases not matched to a gene. Germline loops: CDR1 SGHRS, CDR2 YFSETQ. The CDR3 is made up of 14 amino acids. As DNA, the CDR3 is TGCGCCAGCAGCTTGGTACTAGCGGGGTTGGAGCAGTTCTTC. Translation gives CASSLVLAGLEQFF. The complete variable domain, with remaining parts taken from reference TRBV5-1 and TRBJ2-1, reads KAGVTQTPRYLIKTRGQQVTLSCSPISGHRSVSWYQQTPGQGLQFLFEYFSETQRNKGNFPGRFSGRQFSNSRSEMNVSTLELGDSALYLCASSLVLAGLEQFFGPGTRLTVL.

The chain recombines TRBV6-5 with TRBJ1-3; TRBD1 matches 10 bases. From germline, CDR1 is MNHEY and CDR2 SVGAGI. This CDR3 is 13 amino acids long. Trimming removed 8 bases from V and 2 bases from J; junction bases left unmatched: 0. CDR3 nucleotides: TGTGCCAGCGGGACAGGGGCTGGAAACACCATATATTTT. Protein: CASGTGAGNTIYF.

This chain links TRBV28 with TRBJ1-4; no clear D gene. CDR1 and CDR2 from the germline V gene are MDHEN and SYDVKM. The length of the CDR3 is 14 residues. V was pared by 3 bases and J by 5 bases, with 10 bases between. CDR3 sequence: CASSFRRGNEKLFF. The CDR3 bases are TGTGCCAGCAGTTTCCGCCGGGGAAATGAAAAACTGTTTTTT. Combining the CDR3 with reference TRBV28 and TRBJ1-4 gives the whole variable domain DVKVTQSSRYLVKRTGEKVFLECVQDMDHENMFWYRQDPGLGLRLIYFSYDVKMKEKGDIPEGYSVSREKKERFSLILESASTNQTSMYLCASSFRRGNEKLFFGSGTQLSVL.